This section outlines one TCR beta chain sequence together with its context. Per the authors' pipeline: Nucleated cell number was recorded as an estimate derived from reference gene primer amplification. This table comes from immunoSEQ multiplex PCR, and its TCRdb copy is limited to in-frame clones, with some not included. That table gives V, J and clone size, and the DNA gave D and trimming. The table includes around 110,000 clones, 70% to 90% detected once. This CDR3 is built from 16 residues. Germline values: CDR1 SGHVS, CDR2 FQNEAQ. V shed 1 base, J shed 8 bases, and the junction held 10 bases outside the gene matches. The entry originates in a study of blood T cell repertoires in COVID-19. Study-wide background: Both acute and convalescent COVID-19 samples were obtained from the United States, Italy and Spain. In each case, the material was cDNA or gDNA derived from T cells, B-cell-depleted T cells, or PBMCs.

The chain couples TRBV7-8 to TRBJ2-1; 8 bases agree with TRBD2. The sequence was obtained from a man aged 50 to 60 with active or convalescent COVID-19. Material for sequencing was peripheral blood. As DNA, the CDR3 is TGTGCCAGCAGCTTAGAGAGCGGGAGAGGTGGTTATGAGCAGTTCTTC. Amino acids: CASSLESGRGGYEQFF.